These 12 T cell receptor beta chains were sequenced from one sample in a study of blood T cell repertoires in COVID-19. Sequencing used immunoSEQ multiplex PCR; TCRdb keeps in-frame clones, though not all of them. The top ten hold about 7.8% of the sample, which has about 210,000 clones, approximately 80% seen once. What was sequenced was peripheral blood. These TCRs come from an elderly woman with COVID-19, enrolled during active disease.

This chain joins TRBV9 and TRBJ1-4, with D maybe TRBD1 (5 bases). CDR1 is SGDLS and CDR2 is YYNGEE in the germline V gene. V lost 4 bases and J 0 bases, leaving 22 bases between the germline ends. The CDR3 consists of 19 residues. The CDR3 loop is CASSPSGANRHATNEKLFF. CDR3 DNA sequence: TGTGCCAGCAGCCCAAGCGGGGCGAACCGGCATGCAACTAATGAAAAACTGTTTTTT.

The V gene is TRBV28, the J gene TRBJ2-2, with 8 bases that match TRBD2. The CDR3 runs to 16 residues. Germline V gene lookup returns CDR1 MDHEN and CDR2 SYDVKM. Trimming cost V 4 bases and J 6 bases; bases outside gene matches: 10. CDR3 DNA sequence: TGTGCCAGCAGTTCCCTCGGGGGGGTCCCCGCCGGGGAGCTGTTTTTT. Amino acid sequence: CASSSLGGVPAGELFF.

This clone was picked up a small number of times. This chain uses TRBV14 with TRBJ1-2; D is unclear. The CDR3 covers 14 residues. Trimming took 4 bases from V and 8 from J, leaving 17 bases between them. Germline CDR1 is SGHDN and CDR2 is FVKESK. CDR3 protein: CASSLVEGSGGYTF. CDR3 in DNA: TGTGCCAGCAGCCTGGTGGAGGGATCAGGCGGCTACACCTTC.

V and J are TRBV19 and TRBJ1-1, with D tentatively TRBD1 (5 bases). Germline V gene lookup returns CDR1 LNHDA and CDR2 SQIVND (reference sequence). The V end was cut by 7 bases, the J end by 3 bases, with 15 bases between. This CDR3 region has 14 residues. CDR3 in amino acids: CASKGRGLYTEAFF. CDR3 bases: TGTGCCAGTAAGGGCCGGGGGTTGTACACTGAAGCTTTCTTT.

The genes are TRBV12-2 and TRBJ2-7; the D call in the table, TRBD1, was not verified against the DNA. TRBV12-2 is assigned pseudogene status. This CDR3 spans 17 amino acids. CDR3 nucleotides: TGTGCAAGTCGCTTAGTAGGGACAGGGAAGGGCGCCTACGAGCAGTACTTC. It yields the protein CASRLVGTGKGAYEQYF.

This chain joins TRBV5-1 and TRBJ1-2, with D perhaps matching TRBD1 (6 bases). Per the germline V gene, CDR1 is SGHRS and CDR2 is YFSETQ. The CDR3 is made up of 12 amino acids. V was clipped by 1 base and J by 8 bases, with 9 bases between them. CDR3 DNA sequence: TGCGCCAGCAGCTTGACAGGGACCGGCTACACCTTC. This codes for CASSLTGTGYTF. Looking up the rest from reference TRBV5-1 and TRBJ1-2 gives the full variable domain: KAGVTQTPRYLIKTRGQQVTLSCSPISGHRSVSWYQQTPGQGLQFLFEYFSETQRNKGNFPGRFSGRQFSNSRSEMNVSTLELGDSALYLCASSLTGTGYTFGSGTRLTVV.

This clone showed up just once. V usage is TRBV12-3 or TRBV12-4 and J usage is TRBJ1-3; D possibly corresponds to TRBD1 (6 bases). The CDR3 runs to 13 residues. Trimming took 6 bases from V and 6 from J, leaving 12 bases between them. CDR3 coding DNA: TGTGCCAGCAGCCTACAGGGTTCAAACACCATATATTTT. This sequence encodes CASSLQGSNTIYF.

V is TRBV3-1 (or the pseudogene TRBV3-2) and J is TRBJ1-2; D gene uncertain. V was pared by 0 bases and J by 0 bases, with 11 bases between. Germline V CDR1 and CDR2: LGHDT, YNNKEL (reference sequence). There are 16 residues in the CDR3. The DNA for the CDR3 is TGTGCCAGCAGCCAAGATTTCCGTAAGCCTAACTATGGCTACACCTTC. It yields the protein CASSQDFRKPNYGYTF.

The chain employs TRBV5-8 and TRBJ2-3; possibly TRBD2 for D (6 bases). Germline CDR1 and CDR2: SGHTS and YDEGEE. The V end was cut by 1 base, the J end by 0 bases, with 12 bases between. The CDR3 contains 16 residues. The CDR3 sequence is CASSLSGGTSTDTQYF. In nucleotides, the CDR3 is TGTGCCAGCAGCTTGTCGGGCGGGACTAGCACAGATACGCAGTATTTT.

This clone has only one observation. The V and J genes are TRBV7-2 and TRBJ2-2, with 8 nucleotides matching TRBD2. Per germline, CDR1 SGHTA and CDR2 FQGNSA. The CDR3 runs to 16 residues. V was clipped by 2 bases and J by 0 bases; unmatched bases: 2. CDR3 DNA sequence: TGTGCCAGCAGCTTACTACTAGCGGCGAACACCGGGGAGCTGTTTTTT. Its protein is CASSLLLAANTGELFF.

J is TRBJ2-1 and V is TRBV5-1, with TRBD2 as a possible D gene (5 bases). Germline CDR1 and CDR2: SGHRS and YFSETQ. Trimming removed 0 bases from V and 15 bases from J, with 16 bases in between. The CDR3 runs 13 residues. The CDR3 loop reads CASSLVPEEIGFF. CDR3 DNA: TGCGCCAGCAGCTTGGTCCCGGAGGAGATCGGGTTCTTC.

The chain links TRBV4-2 to TRBJ2-3; 9 bases are shared with TRBD2. Trimming removed 3 bases from V and 6 bases from J; junction bases left unmatched: 10. Germline-derived CDR1 and CDR2 are LGHNA and YNFKEQ. The CDR3 sequence is 16 residues long. The CDR3 nucleotides read TGTGCCAGCAGCCAGTTGGGGGGACTAGCTTCCGATACGCAGTATTTT. Translation gives CASSQLGGLASDTQYF.